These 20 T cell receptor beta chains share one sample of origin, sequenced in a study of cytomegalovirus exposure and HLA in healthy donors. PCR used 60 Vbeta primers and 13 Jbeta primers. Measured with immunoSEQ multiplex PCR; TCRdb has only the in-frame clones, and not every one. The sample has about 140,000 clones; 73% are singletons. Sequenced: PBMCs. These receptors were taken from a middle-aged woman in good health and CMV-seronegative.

The CDR3 loop reads CASREGGEDGYTF. DNA for the CDR3: TGTGCCAGCAGGGAGGGGGGGGAGGATGGCTACACCTTC. The genes are TRBV28 and TRBJ1-2, with a tentative D call TRBD1 (6 bases). V lost 6 bases to trimming and J lost 6 bases, with 14 bases between them. Germline V CDR1 and CDR2: MDHEN, SYDVKM. The CDR3 totals 13 residues.

The CDR3 DNA is TGCAGCGTTGTTGGGGAGGACTTGAACACCGGGGAGCTGTTTTTT. Protein sequence: CSVVGEDLNTGELFF. This chain connects TRBV29-1 to TRBJ2-2; TRBD2 is a possible D gene (6 bases). The CDR3 contains 15 residues. CDR1 SQVTM and CDR2 ANQGSEA come from the germline V gene. V dropped 4 bases and J dropped 1 base, with 13 bases sitting between them.

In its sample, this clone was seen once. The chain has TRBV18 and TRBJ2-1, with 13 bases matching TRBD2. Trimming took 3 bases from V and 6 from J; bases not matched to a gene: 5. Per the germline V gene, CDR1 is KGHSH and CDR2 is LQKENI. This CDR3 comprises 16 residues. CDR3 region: CASSPRTSGGPNEQFF. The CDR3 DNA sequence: TGTGCCAGCTCACCTAGGACTAGCGGGGGCCCCAATGAGCAGTTCTTC.

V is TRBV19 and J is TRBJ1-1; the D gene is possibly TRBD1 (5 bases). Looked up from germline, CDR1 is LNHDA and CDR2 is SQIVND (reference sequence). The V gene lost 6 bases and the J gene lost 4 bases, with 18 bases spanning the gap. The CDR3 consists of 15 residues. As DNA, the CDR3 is TGTGCCAGTAGCGGACTTCTCGGGGGATTCACTGAAGCTTTCTTT. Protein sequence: CASSGLLGGFTEAFF.

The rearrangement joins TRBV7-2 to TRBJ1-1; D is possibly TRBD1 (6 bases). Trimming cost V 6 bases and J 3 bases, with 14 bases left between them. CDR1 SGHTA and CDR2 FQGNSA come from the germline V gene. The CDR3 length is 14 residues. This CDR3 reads CASRTTGLDTEAFF. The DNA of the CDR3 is TGTGCCAGCAGAACAACAGGGTTGGACACTGAAGCTTTCTTT.

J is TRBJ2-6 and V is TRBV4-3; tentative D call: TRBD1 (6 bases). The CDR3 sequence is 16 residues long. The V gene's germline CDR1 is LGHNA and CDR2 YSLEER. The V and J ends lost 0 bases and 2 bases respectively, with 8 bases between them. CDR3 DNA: TGCGCCAGCAGCCAAGATTCAGGGGCTGGGGCCAACGTCCTGACTTTC. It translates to CASSQDSGAGANVLTF.

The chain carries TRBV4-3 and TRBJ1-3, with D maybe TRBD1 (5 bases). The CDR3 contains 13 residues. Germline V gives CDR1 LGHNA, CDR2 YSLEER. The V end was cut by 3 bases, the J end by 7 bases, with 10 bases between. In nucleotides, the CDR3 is TGCGCCAGCAGCCAGCACCACAGGAACACCATATATTTT. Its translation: CASSQHHRNTIYF.

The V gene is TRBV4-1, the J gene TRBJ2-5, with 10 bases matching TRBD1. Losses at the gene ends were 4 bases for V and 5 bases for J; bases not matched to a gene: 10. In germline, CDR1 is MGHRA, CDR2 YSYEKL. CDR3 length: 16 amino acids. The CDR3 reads CASSRSPGQGLETQYF. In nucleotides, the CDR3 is TGCGCCAGCAGCCGAAGCCCGGGACAGGGGTTGGAGACCCAGTACTTC.

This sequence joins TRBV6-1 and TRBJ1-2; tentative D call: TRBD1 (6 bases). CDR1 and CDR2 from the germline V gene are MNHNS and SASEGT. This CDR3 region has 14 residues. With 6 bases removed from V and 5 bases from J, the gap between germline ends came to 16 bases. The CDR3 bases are TGTGCCAGCAGACCTACAGGGTCCTTATATGGCTACACCTTC. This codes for CASRPTGSLYGYTF.

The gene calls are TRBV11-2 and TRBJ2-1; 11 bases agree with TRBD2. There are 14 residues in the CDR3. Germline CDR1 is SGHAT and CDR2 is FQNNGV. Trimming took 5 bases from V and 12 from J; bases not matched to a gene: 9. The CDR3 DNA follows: TGTGCCAGCAGCACTAGCGGGGGACCCCGGGGGCAGTTCTTC. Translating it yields CASSTSGGPRGQFF.

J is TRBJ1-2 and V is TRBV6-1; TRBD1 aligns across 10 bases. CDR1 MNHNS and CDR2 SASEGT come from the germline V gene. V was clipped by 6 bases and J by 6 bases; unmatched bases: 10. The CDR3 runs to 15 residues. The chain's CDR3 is CASRDTDRGSHGYTF. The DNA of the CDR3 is TGTGCCAGCAGGGACACGGACAGGGGGAGCCATGGCTACACCTTC.

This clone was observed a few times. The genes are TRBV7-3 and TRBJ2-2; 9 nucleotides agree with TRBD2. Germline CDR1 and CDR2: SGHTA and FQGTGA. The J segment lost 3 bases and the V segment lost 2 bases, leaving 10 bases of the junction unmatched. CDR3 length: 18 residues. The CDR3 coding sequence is TGTGCCAGCAGCTTACGGGCTAGCGGGGACATTGACACCGGGGAGCTGTTTTTT. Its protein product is CASSLRASGDIDTGELFF.

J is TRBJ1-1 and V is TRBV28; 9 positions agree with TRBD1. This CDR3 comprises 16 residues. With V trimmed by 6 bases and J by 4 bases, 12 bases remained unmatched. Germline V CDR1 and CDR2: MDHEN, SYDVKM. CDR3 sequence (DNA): TGTGCCAGCAGCTCTAGGGACAGGGCCGGCGGCACTGAAGCTTTCTTT. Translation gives CASSSRDRAGGTEAFF.

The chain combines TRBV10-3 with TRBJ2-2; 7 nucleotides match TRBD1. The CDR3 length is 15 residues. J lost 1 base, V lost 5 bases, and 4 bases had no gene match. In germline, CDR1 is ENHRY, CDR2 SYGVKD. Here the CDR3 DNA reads TGTGCCATCAGTCGGGACAGAGAGAACACCGGGGAGCTGTTTTTT. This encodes CAISRDRENTGELFF.

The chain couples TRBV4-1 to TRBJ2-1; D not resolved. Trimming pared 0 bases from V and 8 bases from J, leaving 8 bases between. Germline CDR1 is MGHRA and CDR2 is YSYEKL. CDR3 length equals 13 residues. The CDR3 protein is CASSQDRRYEQFF. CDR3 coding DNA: TGCGCCAGCAGCCAAGACAGGCGCTATGAGCAGTTCTTC.

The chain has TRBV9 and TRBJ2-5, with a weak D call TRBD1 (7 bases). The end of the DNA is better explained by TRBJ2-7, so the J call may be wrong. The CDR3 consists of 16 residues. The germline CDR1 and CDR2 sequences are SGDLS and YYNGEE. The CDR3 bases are TGTGCCAGCAGCGTATCGGCAGGGGGGACCTATTACGAGCAGTACTTC. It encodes CASSVSAGGTYYEQYF.

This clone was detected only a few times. Here the CDR3 reads CASSPGQNNSPLHF. Written as DNA, the CDR3 is TGTGCCAGCAGCCCGGGACAGAATAATTCACCCCTCCACTTT. The rearrangement joins TRBV4-2 to TRBJ1-6; 7 bases map to TRBD1. The germline CDR1 and CDR2 sequences are LGHNA and YNFKEQ. The CDR3 contains 14 residues. V lost 4 bases to trimming and J lost 5 bases; unmatched junction nucleotides: 2.

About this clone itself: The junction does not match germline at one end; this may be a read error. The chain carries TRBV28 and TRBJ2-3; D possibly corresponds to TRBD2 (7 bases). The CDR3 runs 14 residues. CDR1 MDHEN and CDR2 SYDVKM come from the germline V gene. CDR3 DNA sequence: TGTGCCAGCATCTCGGGGGGCAGCAGAGATACGCAGTATTTT. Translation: CASISGGSRDTQYF.

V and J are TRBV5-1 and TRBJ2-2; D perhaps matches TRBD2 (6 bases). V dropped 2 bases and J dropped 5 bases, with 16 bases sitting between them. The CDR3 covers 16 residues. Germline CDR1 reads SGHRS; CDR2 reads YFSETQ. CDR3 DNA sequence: TGCGCCAGCAGCTTATCTGCGAGTCGGGGGACCGGGGAGCTGTTTTTT. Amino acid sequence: CASSLSASRGTGELFF.

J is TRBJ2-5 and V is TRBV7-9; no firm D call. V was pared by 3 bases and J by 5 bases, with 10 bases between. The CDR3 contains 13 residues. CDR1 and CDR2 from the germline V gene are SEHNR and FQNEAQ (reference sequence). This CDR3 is CASSFSVSETQYF. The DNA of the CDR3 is TGTGCCAGCAGCTTTAGTGTATCGGAGACCCAGTACTTC.